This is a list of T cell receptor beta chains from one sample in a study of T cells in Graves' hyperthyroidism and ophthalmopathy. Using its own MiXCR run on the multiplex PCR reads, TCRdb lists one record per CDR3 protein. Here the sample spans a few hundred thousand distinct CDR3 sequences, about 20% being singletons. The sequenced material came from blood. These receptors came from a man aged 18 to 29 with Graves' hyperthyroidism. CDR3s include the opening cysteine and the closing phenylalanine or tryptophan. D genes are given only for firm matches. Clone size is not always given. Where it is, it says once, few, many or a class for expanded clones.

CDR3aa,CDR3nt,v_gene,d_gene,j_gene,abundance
CASSGLAGGPGELFF,TGTGCCAGTTCGGGGTTAGCGGGGGGGCCCGGGGAGCTGTTTTTT,TRBV6-1,TRBD2,TRBJ2-2,few
CASSVSQGNQPQHF,TGTGCCAGCAGTGTGAGTCAGGGCAATCAGCCCCAGCATTTT,TRBV6-1,-,TRBJ1-5,-
CASSFRPNQPQHF,TGTGCCAGCAGCTTCAGGCCTAATCAGCCCCAGCATTTT,TRBV7-8,-,TRBJ1-5,many
CASRTTSSAYGYTF,TGTGCCAGTAGAACCACGTCATCTGCCTATGGCTACACCTTC,TRBV19,-,TRBJ1-2,many
CASSVGRGAYGYTF,TGTGCCAGCAGTGTGGGCAGGGGCGCCTATGGCTACACCTTC,TRBV2,-,TRBJ1-2,many
CASSSRQAYGYTF,TGTGCCAGCAGCTCCAGACAGGCGTATGGCTACACCTTC,TRBV12-3/TRBV12-4,-,TRBJ1-2,many
CASRKNRAPEAFF,TGTGCCAGCAGGAAGAACAGGGCACCTGAAGCTTTCTTT,TRBV2,-,TRBJ1-1,-
CASSSRPAQTQYF,TGCGCCAGCAGCTCCCGGCCCGCACAGACCCAGTACTTC,TRBV5-1,-,TRBJ2-5,many
CATSGSHQETQYF,TGTGCCACCAGTGGCAGCCACCAAGAGACCCAGTACTTC,TRBV24-1,-,TRBJ2-5,-
CSARRAGGSSYEQYF,TGCAGTGCTAGGAGAGCGGGCGGCAGCTCCTACGAGCAGTACTTC,TRBV20-1,-,TRBJ2-7,many
CSASPVIPNTGELFF,TGCAGTGCTAGCCCGGTGATTCCGAACACCGGGGAGCTGTTTTTT,TRBV20-1,-,TRBJ2-2,many
CASSYTTGGTSGTQYF,TGTGCCAGCAGCTACACTACAGGGGGAACATCGGGGACCCAGTACTTC,TRBV6-5,TRBD1,TRBJ2-5,few
CASSDILQETQYF,TGTGCCAGCAGTGACATATTGCAAGAGACCCAGTACTTC,TRBV12-3/TRBV12-4,-,TRBJ2-5,many
CASSTPGQGRETQYF,TGTGCCAGCAGCACACCGGGACAGGGAAGGGAGACCCAGTACTTC,TRBV5-4,TRBD1,TRBJ2-5,many
CASSIYRTGKSNQPQHF,TGTGCCAGCAGCATCTATCGGACAGGGAAAAGCAATCAGCCCCAGCATTTT,TRBV7-3,TRBD1,TRBJ1-5,many
CASSEAEVHRGNYGYTF,TGTGCCAGCAGTGAAGCCGAGGTCCACAGGGGGAACTATGGCTACACCTTC,TRBV6-1,TRBD1,TRBJ1-2,-
CASSSGQGASGYTF,TGTGCCAGCAGCTCGGGACAGGGGGCGAGTGGCTACACCTTC,TRBV9,TRBD1,TRBJ1-2,few
CASSFEREVFGPQHF,TGTGCCAGCAGTTTCGAAAGAGAAGTTTTTGGGCCCCAGCATTTT,TRBV28,-,TRBJ1-5,many
CASSLGGLPVAHF,TGTGCCAGCAGCTTGGGGGGACTTCCCGTCGCGCACTTC,TRBV5-6,-,TRBJ2-7,-
CASSYSAEAYEQYF,TGTGCCAGCAGTTATTCAGCGGAAGCCTACGAGCAGTACTTC,TRBV12-3/TRBV12-4,-,TRBJ2-7,many
CASSPALALTLNTEAFF,TGTGCCAGCAGCCCCGCATTGGCCTTAACTTTGAACACTGAAGCTTTCTTT,TRBV11-2,-,TRBJ1-1,-
CAGTGGTGELFF,TGTGCCGGGACAGGGGGCACCGGGGAGCTGTTTTTT,TRBV12-3/TRBV12-4,TRBD1,TRBJ2-2,few
CASSGVGRQSNTGELFF,TGTGCCAGCAGCGGAGTAGGGAGACAATCGAACACCGGGGAGCTGTTTTTT,TRBV6-1,-,TRBJ2-2,many
CASIWGTEAFF,TGTGCCAGCATCTGGGGCACTGAAGCTTTCTTT,TRBV6-5,-,TRBJ1-1,many
CASSTIPGPIGTEAFF,TGTGCCAGCAGTACAATCCCGGGACCCATTGGCACTGAAGCTTTCTTT,TRBV6-1,-,TRBJ1-1,many
CASSLGRDTGELFF,TGTGCCAGCAGCTTAGGGAGGGATACCGGGGAGCTGTTTTTT,TRBV7-2,-,TRBJ2-2,many
CSVVEGGTEAFF,TGCAGCGTTGTAGAGGGGGGCACTGAAGCTTTCTTT,TRBV29-1,-,TRBJ1-1,many
CASSFGADHTEAFF,TGCGCCAGCAGCTTTGGGGCAGACCACACTGAAGCTTTCTTT,TRBV5-1,-,TRBJ1-1,many
CASSWDLNSPLHF,TGTGCCAGCAGCTGGGACCTCAATTCACCCCTCCACTTT,TRBV27,-,TRBJ1-6,-
CASSSLGGYGYTF,TGTGCCAGCAGTTCTCTTGGAGGGTATGGCTACACCTTC,TRBV12-3/TRBV12-4,-,TRBJ1-2,many
CASSLSTGMNTEAFF,TGTGCCAGCAGCTTATCGACAGGGATGAACACTGAAGCTTTCTTT,TRBV7-2,TRBD1,TRBJ1-1,many
CASSLGWAGSAEAFF,TGTGCCAGCAGCTTAGGGTGGGCAGGCTCGGCTGAAGCTTTCTTT,TRBV11-2,-,TRBJ1-1,many
CASSFGPDSNQPQHF,TGTGCCAGCAGTTTTGGGCCAGATAGCAATCAGCCCCAGCATTTT,TRBV12-3/TRBV12-4,-,TRBJ1-5,many
CASSLVTTGAGEQYF,TGCGCCAGCAGCTTGGTAACTACAGGGGCCGGCGAGCAGTACTTC,TRBV5-1,TRBD1,TRBJ2-7,many
CASRLRGQDYSNQPQHF,TGTGCCAGCAGACTGCGAGGACAGGATTATAGCAATCAGCCCCAGCATTTT,TRBV6-1,TRBD1,TRBJ1-5,-
CSVVPARSYEQYF,TGCAGCGTTGTACCGGCGCGCTCCTACGAGCAGTACTTC,TRBV29-1,-,TRBJ2-7,many
CASSLALTTGKVRTQYF,TGCGCCAGCAGCTTGGCCTTGACTACCGGAAAGGTTAGGACCCAGTACTTC,TRBV5-1,-,TRBJ2-5,-
CASSLLGGYTF,TGTGCCAGCAGTTTATTGGGAGGCTACACCTTC,TRBV28,-,TRBJ1-2,many
CASSLARSGKANYGYTF,TGTGCCAGCAGCTTAGCCCGAAGCGGCAAGGCCAACTATGGCTACACCTTC,TRBV3-1,-,TRBJ1-2,many
CASSFHGQGPYGYTF,TGTGCCAGCAGTTTTCACGGACAGGGGCCCTATGGCTACACCTTC,TRBV12-3/TRBV12-4,TRBD1,TRBJ1-2,-
CSVDSLNTEAFF,TGCAGCGTTGATAGCCTGAACACTGAAGCTTTCTTT,TRBV29-1,-,TRBJ1-1,-